This passage covers 9 T cell receptor beta chains from one sample sequenced in a study of radiation and T cells in renal cell carcinoma. Time point reported: blood 4 weeks post-SBRT, at nephrectomy. The treatment: 15 Gy SBRT to primary tumor, nephrectomy 4 weeks later. TCRdb keeps only in-frame clones here, not all; method: immunoSEQ multiplex PCR. The sample includes over 120,000 clones, 70% to 90% of them seen just once. The sample in question was blood, obtained from a patient whose treatment included radiotherapy and nephrectomy. The receptor source for this set is a woman between 50 and 59 years old with renal cell carcinoma.

V gene TRBV4-3 combines with J gene TRBJ1-5, with D unclear. This CDR3 region has 13 residues. Germline assignment: CDR1 LGHNA and CDR2 YSLEER. V was cut by 0 bases and J by 4 bases, with 4 bases left in between. DNA for the CDR3: TGCGCCAGCAGCCAAGACCGTAATCAGCCCCAGCATTTT. Protein sequence: CASSQDRNQPQHF.

The chain uses TRBV7-2 and TRBJ2-7, with 7 bases lining up with TRBD1. CDR3 size: 14 residues. CDR1 and CDR2 from the germline V gene are SGHTA and FQGNSA. Germline trimming cut 5 bases from V and 4 bases from J; bases unmatched to any gene: 8. The CDR3 DNA is TGTGCCAGCAGCCCTCAGGGGGAGTTGTACGAGCAGTACTTC. This sequence encodes CASSPQGELYEQYF.

The gene calls are TRBV19 and TRBJ2-1; tentative D call: TRBD1 (5 bases). Trimming cost V 3 bases and J 2 bases, with 14 bases left between them. The germline V gene has CDR1 LNHDA and CDR2 SQIVND (reference sequence). This CDR3 region has 16 residues. The CDR3 loop is CASSIITREAYNEQFF. CDR3 nucleotide sequence: TGTGCCAGTAGTATTATCACCAGGGAAGCCTACAATGAGCAGTTCTTC.

This clone occurred once. This chain's CDR3 is CASSLAAMGNYEQYF. In nucleotides, the CDR3 is TGTGCCAGCAGCTTAGCGGCGATGGGTAACTACGAGCAGTACTTC. The gene calls are TRBV7-2 and TRBJ2-7; D is ambiguous. Trimming removed 0 bases at V and 3 bases at J, with 12 bases between. The CDR3 has 15 residues. Germline loops: CDR1 SGHTA, CDR2 FQGNSA.

This sequence joins TRBV7-2 and TRBJ2-1; D remains ambiguous. Germline loops: CDR1 SGHTA, CDR2 FQGNSA. This CDR3 has 14 amino acids. The V and J ends lost 1 base and 5 bases respectively, with 9 bases between them. CDR3 sequence: CASSLVVTDNEQFF. The DNA for the CDR3 is TGTGCCAGCAGCTTAGTAGTTACGGACAATGAGCAGTTCTTC.

The rearrangement uses TRBV9 and TRBJ2-3, with TRBD1 as a possible D gene (6 bases). The ends were cut back, 4 bases at V and 2 bases at J, with 14 bases in the middle. This CDR3 has 15 residues. Germline V gives CDR1 SGDLS, CDR2 YYNGEE. The CDR3 is CASSQGLADTDTQYF. The CDR3, as DNA: TGTGCCAGCAGCCAGGGGCTAGCAGACACAGATACGCAGTATTTT. The full variable domain, with the rest looked up from reference TRBV9 and TRBJ2-3, is DSGVTQTPKHLITATGQRVTLRCSPRSGDLSVYWYQQSLDQGLQFLIQYYNGEERAKGNILERFSAQQFPDLHSELNLSSLELGDSALYFCASSQGLADTDTQYFGPGTRLTVL.

Details on this clone: At one boundary the junction diverges from the germline segment, which might be a read error. V gene TRBV7-9 combines with J gene TRBJ1-2; unclear D gene. Germline CDR1 reads SEHNR; CDR2 reads FQNEAQ (reference sequence). The CDR3 is made up of 15 amino acids. The DNA for the CDR3 is TGTGCCAGCAGCCGATATGTAGGGCGCCCCCTTGGCCACACCTTC. Translated: CASSRYVGRPLGHTF.

CDR3 coding DNA: TGTGCCATCAGTGAGTCTGGATGGGGGGATGCCAAGACCCAGTACTTC. Its protein product is CAISESGWGDAKTQYF. The J gene is TRBJ2-5, the V gene TRBV10-3; D possibly corresponds to TRBD2 (6 bases). V shed 0 bases and J shed 6 bases, with 17 bases lying between them. The length of the CDR3 is 16 residues. CDR1 and CDR2 (germline): ENHRY, SYGVKD.

V gene TRBV12-5 combines with J gene TRBJ2-2; 7 bases agree with TRBD1. Germline trimming cut 6 bases from V and 5 bases from J; bases unmatched to any gene: 6. Germline V lookup: CDR1 LGHNT, CDR2 FRNRAP. The CDR3 spans 14 residues. DNA for the CDR3: TGTGCTAGTGGACGGGACAGTCCTACCGGGGAGCTGTTTTTT. Amino acid sequence: CASGRDSPTGELFF.